This T cell receptor (beta chain) was recorded in a study of sequential checkpoint blockade in melanoma. The wider study: Randomization was 1:1 between first-line nivolumab→ipilimumab and ipilimumab→nivolumab. Each arm's sequence ended with maintenance nivolumab.

Profiling relied on immunoSEQ multiplex PCR, and the TCRdb table lists in-frame clones only, not all of them. Altogether 12,000 or so clones are present, 65% to 85% being singletons, with the ten largest covering approximately 7.3%. Treatment noted: randomized to nivolumab then ipilimumab (arm A) or the reverse (arm B). The CDR3 runs to 15 residues. CDR1 MNHNY and CDR2 SVGAGI come from the germline V gene (reference sequence). The material sequenced was CD8+ T cells sorted from blood (inferred from file names), taken from a patient given nivolumab and ipilimumab in sequence. The TCR was taken from a human donor with melanoma. The J gene is TRBJ2-5, the V gene TRBV6-6; D might be TRBD1 (5 bases). The last part of the DNA fits TRBJ2-7 better; the J call may be wrong. The CDR3 nucleotides read TGTGCCAGCAGTTACGAGGAGACAGACTCCTACGAGCAGTACTTC. It yields the protein CASSYEETDSYEQYF.